The rows below give T cell receptor beta chains drawn from one sample of a study of Graves' ophthalmopathy and Graves' hyperthyroidism. TCRdb passed the multiplex PCR reads through MiXCR, listing each CDR3 protein once. The sample shows about 380,000 distinct CDR3 sequences, roughly 14% of them seen only once. Sequences were obtained from peripheral blood. The receptors were gathered from a woman under 30 with stable Graves' hyperthyroidism. Each CDR3 is given with its conserved first and last residue. D genes are given only for firm matches. Expanded clones get a size class; other rows say once, few or many, or leave the size out.

>TRBJ1-1|many|TRBD1|TRBV2
TGTGCCAGCAGTGTAGGGGGCCTGATGAACACTGAAGCTTTCTTT
CASSVGGLMNTEAFF
>TRBJ2-7|many|TRBD2|TRBV12-3/TRBV12-4
TGTGCCAGCAGCCCGGGGGGGGACACCACCTACGAGCAGTACTTC
CASSPGGDTTYEQYF
>TRBJ1-1|many|-|TRBV7-3
TGTGCCAGCAGCCCGACACCAAACACTGAAGCTTTCTTT
CASSPTPNTEAFF
>TRBJ1-3|many|-|TRBV2
TGTGCCAGCGGGCAGCGCTCTGGAAACACCATATATTTT
CASGQRSGNTIYF
>TRBJ2-1|few|-|TRBV11-2
TGTGCCAGCAGCCCCCGTCCAGACAACTACAATGAGCAGTTCTTC
CASSPRPDNYNEQFF
>TRBJ1-1|many|-|TRBV20-1
TGCAGTGCCCGGGGGCCCTGGGGGACTGAAGCTTTCTTT
CSARGPWGTEAFF
>TRBJ2-3|-|TRBD2|TRBV11-2
TGTGCCAGCAGCCCCCCCGTCGGGGGGGATACGCAGTATTTT
CASSPPVGGDTQYF
>TRBJ1-2|-|-|TRBV2
TGTGCCAGCAGTCCGGGGGCTGGCTACACCTTC
CASSPGAGYTF
>TRBJ1-5|few|-|TRBV20-1
TGCAGTGCTAGCGGGCTCCGTGGGCAGGCAGGTCAGCCCCAGCATTTT
CSASGLRGQAGQPQHF
>TRBJ2-7|many|-|TRBV15
TGTGCCACCAGCAGAGGCCACCCCGGGGGTTACGAGCAGTACTTC
CATSRGHPGGYEQYF
>TRBJ2-6|-|-|TRBV19
TGTGCCACCTGCGGGGCCAACGTCCTGACTTTC
CATCGANVLTF
>TRBJ1-2|many|-|TRBV19
TGTGCCAGTAGTATGGGTCAGTTAATCTATGGCTACACCTTC
CASSMGQLIYGYTF
>TRBJ1-2|many|TRBD1|TRBV27
TGTGCCAGCGGACCGGACAGGGCCTATGGCTACACCTTC
CASGPDRAYGYTF
>TRBJ2-7|many|-|TRBV6-2/TRBV6-3
TGTGCCAGCAGTCCCCGGGGGGCGCATTCCTACGAGCAGTACTTC
CASSPRGAHSYEQYF
>TRBJ2-5|many|-|TRBV28
TGTGCCAGCAGTTCGGGGCAGGGAAGGGTAGAGACCCAGTACTTC
CASSSGQGRVETQYF
>TRBJ2-7|many|TRBD2|TRBV7-2
TGTGCCAGCAGCCCCGGGACTAGCGGGTTCGAGCAGTACTTC
CASSPGTSGFEQYF
>TRBJ1-2|many|-|TRBV12-3/TRBV12-4
TGTGCCAGCAGTTTAAGCGGGGTGCGCGGCTACACCTTC
CASSLSGVRGYTF
>TRBJ1-2|-|TRBD1|TRBV4-1
TGCGCCAGCACCCGGACAGGAGCTAACTATGGCTACACCTTC
CASTRTGANYGYTF
>TRBJ2-4|many|-|TRBV20-1
TGCAGTGCTCCCTGGACAGTTAAAAACATTCAGTACTTC
CSAPWTVKNIQYF
>TRBJ2-5|many|-|TRBV7-9
TGTGCCAGCAGCCCCAGGAGTAGCGACCAAGAGACCCAGTACTTC
CASSPRSSDQETQYF
>TRBJ2-5|few|-|TRBV6-2/TRBV6-3
TGTGCCAGCAGTTACAAGGTAGAAGAGACCCAGTACTTC
CASSYKVEETQYF
>TRBJ2-7|few|TRBD2|TRBV12-3/TRBV12-4
TGTGCCAGCAGTCCCGGGGGGGCCTCCCTCGAGCAGTACTTC
CASSPGGASLEQYF
>TRBJ2-7|many|TRBD2|TRBV4-2
TGTGCCAGCAGCCAAGGGACTAGCGGCAATAGTGGGTCCTACGAGCAGTACTTC
CASSQGTSGNSGSYEQYF
>TRBJ2-7|many|-|TRBV19
TGTGCCAGTACCCCGGGCCTCGCCTCGGACGAGCAGTACTTC
CASTPGLASDEQYF
>TRBJ1-1|many|-|TRBV20-1
TGCAGTGCTATAGTGGGGGACCCGAACACTGAAGCTTTCTTT
CSAIVGDPNTEAFF
>TRBJ1-1|few|-|TRBV11-2
TGTGCCAGCAGCTTTAGGGCAGGGTGGGCGATGAACACTGAAGCTTTCTTT
CASSFRAGWAMNTEAFF
>TRBJ2-5|many|TRBD2|TRBV20-1
TGCAGTGCTAGAGATCGATGGCGGGGGGTCCAAGAGACCCAGTACTTC
CSARDRWRGVQETQYF
>TRBJ1-6|many|-|TRBV11-2
TGTGCCAGCAGCTTAGTTCCCGCCGGGGGGACGGGTCGAGGTTCACCCCTCCACTTT
CASSLVPAGGTGRGSPLHF